The 17 T cell receptor beta chains reported below all come from one sample, sequenced in a study of PD-L1 blockade in urothelial cancer. Sequencing used immunoSEQ multiplex PCR; TCRdb keeps in-frame clones, though not all of them. This table holds around 100,000 clones, 80% to 90% found once. Time point noted: pretreatment peripheral blood. The material was PBMCs, obtained around atezolizumab (anti-PD-L1) treatment. These receptors were taken from a man between 60 and 75 years old with urothelial cancer.

V and J are TRBV13 and TRBJ2-7, with 7 bases aligning to TRBD1. V dropped 5 bases and J dropped 3; count of bases not matched to a gene: 13. Germline V gene data show CDR1 as PRHDT and CDR2 as FYEKMQ (reference sequence). The CDR3 has 16 residues. The CDR3 here is CASSARGQAPHYEQYF. The CDR3 DNA sequence: TGTGCCAGCAGCGCTAGAGGACAGGCCCCGCACTACGAGCAGTACTTC. Variable domain in full (rest from reference TRBV13 and TRBJ2-7): AAGVIQSPRHLIKEKRETATLKCYPIPRHDTVYWYQQGPGQDPQFLISFYEKMQSDKGSIPDRFSAQQFSDYHSELNMSSLELGDSALYFCASSARGQAPHYEQYFGPGTRLTVT.

The CDR3: CASSPSQGVLVEQYF. Here the CDR3 DNA reads TGTGCCAGCAGCCCCTCACAGGGGGTCCTGGTTGAGCAGTACTTC. The chain combines TRBV7-2 with TRBJ2-7, with 8 bases that match TRBD1. Germline CDR1 reads SGHTA; CDR2 reads FQGNSA. Trimming took 5 bases from V and 7 from J; bases not matched to a gene: 13. This CDR3 is built from 15 residues.

As regards this clone: A read error may account for a junction end that differs from germline. This sequence joins TRBV27 and TRBJ2-7; 7 bases are shared with TRBD1. Germline lookup yields CDR1 MNHEY and CDR2 SMNVEV (reference sequence). The CDR3 contains 15 residues. CDR3 amino acids: CASSISQGSSYEQYF. CDR3 nucleotide sequence: TGTGCCAGCAGTATATCACAGGGGTCGTCCTACGAGCAGTACTTC.

The chain couples TRBV5-1 to TRBJ1-6; 7 positions agree with TRBD1. From germline, CDR1 is SGHRS and CDR2 YFSETQ. With 7 bases clipped from V and 6 bases from J, the junction kept 7 bases outside the gene matches. This CDR3 is built from 14 residues. In nucleotides, the CDR3 is TGCGCCAGCGCCACCAACAGGGGTAATTCACCCCTCCACTTT. The encoded protein is CASATNRGNSPLHF.

The rearrangement uses TRBV18 and TRBJ1-3, with D perhaps TRBD1 (6 bases). This CDR3 spans 14 amino acids. In germline, CDR1 is KGHSH, CDR2 LQKENI. The ends were cut back, 0 bases at V and 11 bases at J, with 14 bases in the middle. CDR3 loop: CASSPPPAGEPIYF. CDR3 nucleotide sequence: TGTGCCAGCTCACCACCGCCCGCAGGGGAGCCCATATATTTT. The complete variable domain, with remaining parts taken from reference TRBV18 and TRBJ1-3, reads NAGVMQNPRHLVRRRGQEARLRCSPMKGHSHVYWYRQLPEEGLKFMVYLQKENIIDESGMPKERFSAEFPKEGPSILRIQQVVRGDSAAYFCASSPPPAGEPIYFGEGSWLTVV.

The chain carries TRBV9 and TRBJ2-7; the D gene is possibly TRBD1 (6 bases). Germline V gene lookup returns CDR1 SGDLS and CDR2 YYNGEE. V dropped 0 bases and J dropped 7 bases, with 17 bases sitting between them. This CDR3 is built from 15 residues. The CDR3 sequence: CASSVGDTVTGEQYF. The CDR3 DNA reads TGTGCCAGCAGCGTAGGGGACACAGTAACTGGGGAGCAGTACTTC.

CDR3 nucleotide sequence: TGTGCCAGCAGTGAAGCCCGGACAGTGGGTGAAAAACTGTTTTTT. It translates to CASSEARTVGEKLFF. The rearrangement uses TRBV2 and TRBJ1-4, with D possibly being TRBD1 (6 bases). Germline V gene sequence: CDR1 SNHLY, CDR2 FYNNEI. The CDR3 has 15 amino acids. Trimming pared 0 bases from V and 7 bases from J, leaving 12 bases between.

The rearrangement joins TRBV18 to TRBJ1-5; D possibly corresponds to TRBD1 (6 bases). In germline, CDR1 is KGHSH, CDR2 LQKENI. This CDR3 has 18 amino acids. V shed 2 bases and J shed 1 base, with 18 bases lying between them. The CDR3 coding sequence is TGTGCCAGCTCACCATCGAGCGGGGGCGATCTAAGCAATCAGCCCCAGCATTTT. Residues: CASSPSSGGDLSNQPQHF.

The chain links TRBV7-9 to TRBJ2-3; perhaps TRBD2 as D (6 bases). Trimming left V 7 bases short and J 4 bases short, with 18 bases between. This CDR3 region has 15 residues. Germline lookup yields CDR1 SEHNR and CDR2 FQNEAQ (reference sequence). CDR3 sequence: CASTPAAGSSDTQYF. Here the CDR3 DNA reads TGTGCCAGCACCCCCGCCGCCGGGAGTTCAGATACGCAGTATTTT.

This clone was picked up one time. The gene calls are TRBV5-1 and TRBJ2-3; D perhaps matches TRBD2 (6 bases). Looked up from germline, CDR1 is SGHRS and CDR2 is YFSETQ. The CDR3 runs to 15 residues. Trimming took 4 bases from V and 2 from J, leaving 14 bases between them. The CDR3 loop is CASSHPGLHTDTQYF. The CDR3, as DNA: TGCGCCAGCAGCCATCCGGGACTCCACACAGATACGCAGTATTTT.

The chain is built from TRBV27 and TRBJ2-7; tentatively, D is TRBD2 (5 bases). V was cut by 6 bases and J by 3 bases, with 18 bases left in between. The CDR3 length is 15 residues. CDR1 is MNHEY, CDR2 SMNVEV, per germline (reference sequence). The CDR3 DNA is TGTGCCAGCAGCATAATGGGAGTCTCAAGCTACGAGCAGTACTTC. Amino acid sequence: CASSIMGVSSYEQYF.

The V and J genes are TRBV14 and TRBJ2-7, with TRBD2 as a possible D gene (5 bases). CDR3 length equals 14 residues. Germline V gene sequence: CDR1 SGHDN, CDR2 FVKESK. Trimming cost V 4 bases and J 2 bases, with 12 bases left between them. CDR3 amino acids: CASSPTDGTYEQYF. Written as DNA, the CDR3 is TGTGCCAGCAGCCCCACCGACGGGACCTACGAGCAGTACTTC. Full variable domain (outside the CDR3, taken from reference TRBV14 and TRBJ2-7): EAGVTQFPSHSVIEKGQTVTLRCDPISGHDNLYWYRRVMGKEIKFLLHFVKESKQDESGMPNNRFLAERTGGTYSTLKVQPAELEDSGVYFCASSPTDGTYEQYFGPGTRLTVT.

The chain couples TRBV27 to TRBJ1-6, with 8 nucleotides matching TRBD1. V was pared by 5 bases and J by 7 bases, with 10 bases of the junction left unmatched. Germline V gives CDR1 MNHEY, CDR2 SMNVEV (reference sequence). This CDR3 spans 16 amino acids. CDR3: CASSRSTGVSNSPLHF. CDR3 coding DNA: TGTGCCAGCAGTCGCTCGACAGGGGTCAGCAATTCACCCCTCCACTTT.

The CDR3 DNA reads as TGCAGCGCTGACCCCGGGAACTATGGCTACACCTTC. This codes for CSADPGNYGYTF. The rearrangement uses TRBV29-1 and TRBJ1-2, with unresolved D. The CDR3 totals 12 residues. The germline CDR1 and CDR2 sequences are SQVTM and ANQGSEA. Trimming pared 7 bases from V and 2 bases from J, leaving 11 bases between.

In its sample, this clone was seen once. The chain links TRBV7-9 to TRBJ2-7; TRBD2 aligns across 7 bases. V shed 3 bases and J 2 bases; nucleotides not matched to a gene: 10. CDR1 is SEHNR and CDR2 is FQNEAQ in the germline V gene (reference sequence). The CDR3 loop spans 16 amino acids. The DNA of the CDR3 is TGTGCCAGCAGCTTGGGACCTAGCGGCTTTACCTACGAGCAGTACTTC. Translated, it gives CASSLGPSGFTYEQYF.

This clone has more than one count but fewer than ten. This chain links TRBV15 with TRBJ2-7; 11 bases match TRBD1. Losses at the gene ends were 3 bases for V and 7 bases for J; bases not matched to a gene: 2. CDR3 length: 13 residues. Germline V gene sequence: CDR1 LNHNV, CDR2 YYDKDF (reference sequence). In nucleotides, the CDR3 is TGTGCCACCAGCAGGGACAGGGGGCAAGAGCAGTACTTC. This gives the protein CATSRDRGQEQYF.

This clone was counted a single time. The chain has TRBV28 and TRBJ2-5; no clear D. Germline V gives CDR1 MDHEN, CDR2 SYDVKM. The CDR3 totals 13 residues. V was shortened by 3 bases and J by 4 bases, with 9 bases between the two germline ends. The CDR3 DNA sequence: TGTGCCAGCAGTTTTCCCGCGCTAGAGACCCAGTACTTC. Residues: CASSFPALETQYF.